This TCR beta chain was identified in a study of blood T cell repertoires in COVID-19. Background on the study: From T cells, B-cell-depleted T cells, or PBMCs came the material, which was cDNA or gDNA.

The method was immunoSEQ multiplex PCR; TCRdb's version includes in-frame clones alone and lacks a portion of them. The table lists roughly 160,000 clones, about four fifths of them singletons. The CDR3 contains 15 residues. Germline V CDR1 and CDR2: LNHDA, SQIVND (reference sequence). J was trimmed by 5 bases and V by 5 bases; bases with no gene match: 6. The TCR was taken from a man between 65 and 85 years old with active or convalescent COVID-19. This chain uses TRBV19 with TRBJ1-5; 10 bases line up with TRBD1. The sample was peripheral blood. The CDR3, as DNA: TGTGCCAGTAGTCTTGACAGGGGGCTTTATCAGCCCCAGCATTTT. Translation: CASSLDRGLYQPQHF.